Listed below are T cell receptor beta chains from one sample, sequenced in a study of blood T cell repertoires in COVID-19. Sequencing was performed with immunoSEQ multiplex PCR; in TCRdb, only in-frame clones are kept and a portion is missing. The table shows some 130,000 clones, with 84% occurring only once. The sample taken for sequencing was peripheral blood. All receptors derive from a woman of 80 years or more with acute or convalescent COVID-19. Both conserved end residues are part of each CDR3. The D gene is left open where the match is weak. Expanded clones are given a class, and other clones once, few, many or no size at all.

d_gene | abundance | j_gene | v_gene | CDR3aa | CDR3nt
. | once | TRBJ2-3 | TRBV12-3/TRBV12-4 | CASSFGPDTQYF | TGTGCCAGCAGTTTTGGGCCAGATACGCAGTATTTT
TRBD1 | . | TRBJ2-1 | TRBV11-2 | CASSLGTGRKTYNEQFF | TGTGCCAGCAGCTTGGGGACAGGACGGAAGACCTACAATGAGCAGTTCTTC
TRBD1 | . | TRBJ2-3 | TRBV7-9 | CASSLNRGTWTDTQYF | TGTGCCAGCAGCCTTAACAGGGGAACTTGGACAGATACGCAGTATTTT
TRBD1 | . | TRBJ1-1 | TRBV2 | CASSEWGQGNTEAFF | TGTGCCAGCAGTGAATGGGGACAGGGGAACACTGAAGCTTTCTTT
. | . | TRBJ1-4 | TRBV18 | CASSPRGRRATNEKLFF | TGTGCCAGCTCACCACGGGGGCGGAGAGCAACTAATGAAAAACTGTTTTTT
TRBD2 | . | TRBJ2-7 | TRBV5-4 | CASSPGTSGRARGEQYF | TGTGCCAGCAGCCCCGGGACTAGCGGGAGGGCCAGGGGGGAGCAGTACTTC
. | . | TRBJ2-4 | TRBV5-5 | CASSFGIEDIQYF | TGTGCCAGCAGCTTCGGTATAGAAGACATTCAGTACTTC
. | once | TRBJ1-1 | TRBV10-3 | CAISRQGRVNTEAFF | TGTGCCATCAGTAGGCAGGGGCGAGTGAACACTGAAGCTTTCTTT
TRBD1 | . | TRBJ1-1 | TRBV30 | CAWVQGRVTEAFF | TGTGCCTGGGTACAGGGGCGAGTCACTGAAGCTTTCTTT
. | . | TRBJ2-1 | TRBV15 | CATSRGTPGEQFF | TGTGCCACCAGCAGAGGAACTCCGGGTGAGCAGTTCTTC
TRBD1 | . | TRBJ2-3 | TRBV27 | CASRGPHRGTDTQYF | TGTGCCAGCAGGGGCCCACACAGGGGGACAGATACGCAGTATTTT
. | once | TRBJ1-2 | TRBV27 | CASSLSGLYGYTF | TGTGCCAGCAGTTTGTCAGGGCTTTATGGCTACACCTTC
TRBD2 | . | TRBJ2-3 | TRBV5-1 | CASSWAGTSTSDTQYF | TGCGCCAGCAGCTGGGCCGGGACTAGTACGTCAGATACGCAGTATTTT
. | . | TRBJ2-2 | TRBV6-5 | CASSTSLRAGELFF | TGTGCCAGCAGTACCTCCCTCAGGGCCGGGGAGCTGTTTTTT
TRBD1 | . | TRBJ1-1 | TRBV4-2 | CASSQALRGSEAFF | TGTGCCAGCAGCCAAGCCCTCAGGGGGTCTGAAGCTTTCTTT
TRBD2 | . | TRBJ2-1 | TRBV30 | CAWSRLAGAVNEQFF | TGTGCCTGGAGTCGACTAGCGGGAGCGGTTAATGAGCAGTTCTTC
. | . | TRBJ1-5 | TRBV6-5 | CASKGTGSGQPQHF | TGTGCCAGCAAGGGAACAGGGAGTGGCCAGCCCCAGCATTTT
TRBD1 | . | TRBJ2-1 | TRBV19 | CASSIGQGRYNEQFF | TGTGCCAGTAGTATCGGACAGGGGAGGTACAATGAGCAGTTCTTC
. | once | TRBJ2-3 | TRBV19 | CASSIGTRDTQYF | TGTGCCAGTAGTATCGGGACTCGAGATACGCAGTATTTT
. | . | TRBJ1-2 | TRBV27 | CASSLSWTAPGGYTF | TGTGCCAGCAGTTTAAGTTGGACAGCCCCGGGTGGCTACACCTTC
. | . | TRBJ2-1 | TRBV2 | CASSARRGRNEQFF | TGTGCCAGCAGTGCTCGCAGGGGCCGCAATGAGCAGTTCTTC
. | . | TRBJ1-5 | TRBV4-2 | CASSQGPGSNQPQHF | TGTGCCAGCAGCCAAGGCCCAGGGAGCAATCAGCCCCAGCATTTT
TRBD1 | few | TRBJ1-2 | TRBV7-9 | CASSQNRGSIDGYTF | TGTGCCAGCAGCCAGAACAGGGGATCTATCGATGGCTACACCTTC
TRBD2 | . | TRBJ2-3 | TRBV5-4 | CASSPKRGGLADTQYF | TGTGCCAGCAGCCCCAAGCGGGGGGGCCTTGCAGATACGCAGTATTTT
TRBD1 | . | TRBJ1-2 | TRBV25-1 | CASSEYPTGSGYTF | TGTGCCAGCAGTGAATACCCGACAGGGAGTGGCTACACCTTC
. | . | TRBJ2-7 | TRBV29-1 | CSGGSGASYEQYF | TGCAGCGGGGGATCAGGGGCGTCCTACGAGCAGTACTTC
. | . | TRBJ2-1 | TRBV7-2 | CASSIGAGAYYNEQFF | TGTGCCAGCAGCATTGGGGCGGGGGCCTACTACAATGAGCAGTTCTTC
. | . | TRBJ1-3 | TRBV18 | CASSPLLTTRHTIYF | TGTGCCAGCTCACCACTTTTAACTACGAGGCACACCATATATTTT
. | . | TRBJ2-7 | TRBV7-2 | CASSLEGSGVRDEQYF | TGTGCCAGCAGCTTAGAAGGTAGCGGAGTCCGGGACGAGCAGTACTTC
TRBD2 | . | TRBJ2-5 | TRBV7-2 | CASSLAPSGGAETQYF | TGTGCCAGCAGCCTAGCGCCTAGCGGGGGCGCAGAGACCCAGTACTTC
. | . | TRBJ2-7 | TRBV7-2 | CASRPALGGTYEQYF | TGTGCCAGCAGGCCCGCCCTAGGGGGTACCTACGAGCAGTACTTC
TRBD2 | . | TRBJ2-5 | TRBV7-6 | CASSSTRGYQETQYF | TGTGCCAGCAGCTCAACGCGGGGGTACCAAGAGACCCAGTACTTC
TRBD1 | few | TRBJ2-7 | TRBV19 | CASSLDRGREQYF | TGTGCCAGTAGCCTAGACAGGGGGCGCGAGCAGTACTTC
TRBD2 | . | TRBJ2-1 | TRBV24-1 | CATTGRGYNEQFF | TGTGCCACCACCGGGAGGGGATACAATGAGCAGTTCTTC
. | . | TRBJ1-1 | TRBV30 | CAWSSQVGTEAFF | TGTGCCTGGAGTTCGCAGGTCGGAACTGAAGCTTTCTTT
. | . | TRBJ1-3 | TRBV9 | CASSVGGVSGNTIYF | TGTGCCAGCAGCGTAGGCGGGGTCTCTGGAAACACCATATATTTT